What follows describes a single TCR beta chain. The antigen is unknown. Per sample, no less than 6 micrograms of total RNA were extracted. The data were taken from a study of blood T cells in healthy people across ages. General observations from the study: Higher diversity, along with more naive CD4+ cells, distinguished long-lived donors from aged donors.

The use of a sample-barcoded 5' primer and a J-beta primer mix characterized a second PCR of about 7 to 12 cycles. TCRdb itself ran the 5' RACE reads through MiXCR, one entry per CDR3 protein. The repertoire consists of about 1,000,000 distinct CDR3 sequences, with roughly 45% occurring once and the leading ten covering approximately 20%. This CDR3 is 16 amino acids long. The ends lost 8 bases at V and 5 bases at J; junction bases unmatched: 14. Germline V CDR1 and CDR2: MNHEY, SMNVEV (reference sequence). Sequenced: blood. The rearrangement joins TRBV27 to TRBJ2-1; 8 positions match TRBD2. This receptor was taken from a woman aged 55-75 years in good health. The chain's CDR3 is CASSPRGTRDHNEQFF. The DNA for the CDR3 is TGTGCCAGCTCCCCTAGGGGGACTAGAGACCACAATGAGCAGTTCTTC.